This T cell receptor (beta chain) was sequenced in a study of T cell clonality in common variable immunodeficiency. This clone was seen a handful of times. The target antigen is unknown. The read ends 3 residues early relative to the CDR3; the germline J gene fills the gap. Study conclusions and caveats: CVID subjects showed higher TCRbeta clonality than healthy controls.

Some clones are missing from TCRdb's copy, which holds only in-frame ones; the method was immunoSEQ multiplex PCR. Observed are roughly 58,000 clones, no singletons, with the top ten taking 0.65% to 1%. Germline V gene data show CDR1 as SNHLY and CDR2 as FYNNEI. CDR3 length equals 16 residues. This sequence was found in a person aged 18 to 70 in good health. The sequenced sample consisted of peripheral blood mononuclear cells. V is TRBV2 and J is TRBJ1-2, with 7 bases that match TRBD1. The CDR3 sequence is CASTQLAQGKGGGYTF. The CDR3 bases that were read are TGTGCCAGCACCCAATTAGCACAGGGGAAGGGCGGAGGC.